This is a list of T cell receptor beta chains from one sample in a study of post-analysis software for immune sequencing data. TCRdb passed the PCR reads through MiXCR, listing each CDR3 protein once. The sample has roughly 650,000 distinct CDR3 sequences, over 45% seen once; the top ten hold around 10%. Sequencing input: blood. The receptors come from a girl aged 2-10 years with multiple sclerosis. Both conserved end residues are part of each CDR3. The D gene is left open where the match is weak. A row's size may be missing; if present it is once, few, many or a size class.

J: TRBJ2-1; V: TRBV7-2; size: -; D: -; length: 16; DNA: TGTGCCAGCAGCTTAGAAGGACAGAGAAGATACAATGAGCAGTTCTTC; CDR3: CASSLEGQRRYNEQFF
J: TRBJ2-7; V: TRBV25-1; size: once; D: -; length: 14; DNA: TGTGCTCGGACCCGGGGGCGCCGCAGTTGGGAGCAGTACTTC; CDR3: CARTRGRRSWEQYF
J: TRBJ2-7; V: TRBV12-3/TRBV12-4; size: -; D: -; length: 12; DNA: TGTGCCAGCAACGCGGGACCCTACGAGCAGTACTTC; CDR3: CASNAGPYEQYF
J: TRBJ2-1; V: TRBV20-1; size: few; D: -; length: 12; DNA: TGCAGTGCTTATACGGGGGACCTTTCGGAGTTCTTC; CDR3: CSAYTGDLSEFF
J: TRBJ2-7; V: TRBV5-1; size: -; D: TRBD1; length: 15; DNA: TGCGCCAGCAGCCCGGGGACAGCATCGATCTACGAGCAGTACTTC; CDR3: CASSPGTASIYEQYF
J: TRBJ2-7; V: TRBV4-1; size: few; D: -; length: 13; DNA: TGCGCCAGCAGCCTGGACTGGGACTACGAGCAGTACTTC; CDR3: CASSLDWDYEQYF
J: TRBJ2-1; V: TRBV5-1; size: -; D: -; length: 15; DNA: TGCGCCAGCAGTACTCTGACGGGGTCCTACAATGAGCAGTTCTTC; CDR3: CASSTLTGSYNEQFF
J: TRBJ2-3; V: TRBV5-1; size: few; D: -; length: 15; DNA: TGCGCCAGCAGCGCCCAGACGCACTCCACAGATACGCAGTATTTT; CDR3: CASSAQTHSTDTQYF
J: TRBJ2-5; V: TRBV4-1; size: -; D: -; length: 15; DNA: TGCGCCAGCAGCCAAGTGGGGCAGCCTCAAGAGACCCAGTACTTC; CDR3: CASSQVGQPQETQYF
J: TRBJ2-2; V: TRBV29-1; size: -; D: TRBD1; length: 15; DNA: TGCAGCGTTGAGGTTCTACAGGGGGCCACCGGGGAGCTGTTTTTT; CDR3: CSVEVLQGATGELFF
J: TRBJ1-2; V: TRBV2; size: -; D: -; length: 14; DNA: TGTGCCAGCAACGCGGTGCCCACCGTGAGTGGCTACACCTTC; CDR3: CASNAVPTVSGYTF
J: TRBJ2-2; V: TRBV29-1; size: -; D: -; length: 13; DNA: TGCAGCGTTGGAGGGTCACCCACCGGGGAGCTGTTTTTT; CDR3: CSVGGSPTGELFF
J: TRBJ2-1; V: TRBV12-3/TRBV12-4; size: -; D: TRBD2; length: 17; DNA: TGTGCCAGCAGTTTAGCGAGGGCTAGCGGGAGAAGGGGTGAGCAGTTCTTC; CDR3: CASSLARASGRRGEQFF
J: TRBJ2-7; V: TRBV3-1; size: few; D: -; length: 15; DNA: TGTGCCAGCAGCCAAGTGGCTAGCGCGTCCTACGAGCAGTACTTC; CDR3: CASSQVASASYEQYF
J: TRBJ2-5; V: TRBV9; size: few; D: TRBD1; length: 17; DNA: TGTGCCAGCAGCGCGACGTTGGGGACAGGGGCCATCGAGACCCAGTACTTC; CDR3: CASSATLGTGAIETQYF
J: TRBJ2-3; V: TRBV24-1; size: few; D: -; length: 13; DNA: TGTGCCACCAGTGATTTGAAGGAGGGTACGCAGTATTTT; CDR3: CATSDLKEGTQYF
J: TRBJ2-5; V: TRBV20-1; size: -; D: -; length: 13; DNA: TGCAGTGCCGCGACGGGGATCTCGGAGACCCAGTACTTC; CDR3: CSAATGISETQYF
J: TRBJ2-2; V: TRBV7-9; size: -; D: -; length: 15; DNA: TGTGCCAGCAGTACCGCAGGGCTAGCGACCGGGGAGCTGTTTTTT; CDR3: CASSTAGLATGELFF
J: TRBJ2-4; V: TRBV12-3/TRBV12-4; size: few; D: TRBD1; length: 15; DNA: TGTGCCAGCCGCCCCGGACAGGGACAAGGGAACATTCAGTACTTC; CDR3: CASRPGQGQGNIQYF
J: TRBJ2-5; V: TRBV7-3; size: -; D: TRBD2; length: 18; DNA: TGTGCCAGCAGCTTAACCGGTGGGACTAGCGGGCTTGGGGAGACCCAGTACTTC; CDR3: CASSLTGGTSGLGETQYF
J: TRBJ2-7; V: TRBV7-9; size: -; D: TRBD2; length: 16; DNA: TGTGCCAGCAGCTTAGCCCTCCGTAGCGGGAGGGAAGAGCAGTACTTC; CDR3: CASSLALRSGREEQYF
J: TRBJ2-5; V: TRBV29-1; size: -; D: -; length: 13; DNA: TGCAGCGTTGGGGTCCCAGACCAAGAGACCCAGTACTTC; CDR3: CSVGVPDQETQYF
J: TRBJ2-1; V: TRBV29-1; size: few; D: TRBD1; length: 14; DNA: TGCAGCGTTGAAGGACAGGGTTTGGGGAATGAGCAGTTCTTC; CDR3: CSVEGQGLGNEQFF
J: TRBJ2-1; V: TRBV10-2; size: few; D: TRBD2; length: 16; DNA: TGCGCCAGCAGTGAGGTCGGTCTAGCGGGAGATAATGAGCAGTTCTTC; CDR3: CASSEVGLAGDNEQFF